What follows are 30 T cell receptor beta chains derived from one specimen sequenced in a study of T cells after yellow fever vaccination. MiXCR, applied by TCRdb to the 5' RACE reads, yields one record per CDR3 protein. This sample has a few hundred thousand distinct CDR3 sequences; around 21% occur once, and the top ten carry 14%. This material consisted of PBMCs, taken 15 days after the yellow fever booster vaccination. The receptors were gathered from a man aged 30 to 39 who received the YFV17D yellow fever vaccine.

The genes are TRBV5-1 and TRBJ1-4, with D possibly TRBD1 on 5 matching bases. Germline lookup yields CDR1 SGHRS and CDR2 YFSETQ. The CDR3 runs to 14 residues. Deletions cut 2 bases from V and 5 bases from J, with 10 bases between. The CDR3: CASSFGTVNEKLFF. The CDR3 bases are TGCGCCAGCAGCTTCGGGACGGTGAATGAAAAACTGTTTTTT.

This clonotype was found a few times. CDR3 residues: CATSTAARLAGWDEQFF. CDR3 DNA: TGTGCCACCAGCACCGCCGCTCGACTAGCGGGATGGGATGAGCAGTTCTTC. The V gene is TRBV15, the J gene TRBJ2-1, with 11 bases matching TRBD2. This CDR3 has 17 amino acids. Germline CDR1 reads LNHNV; CDR2 reads YYDKDF (reference sequence). V lost 4 bases, J lost 8 bases, and 13 bases stayed unmatched.

This clonotype has a handful of counts. The genes are TRBV15 and TRBJ2-1; no clear D. CDR3 length equals 15 residues. In germline, CDR1 is LNHNV, CDR2 YYDKDF (reference sequence). Trimming pared 3 bases from V and 8 bases from J, leaving 17 bases between. CDR3 loop: CATSSRATRWHEQFF. CDR3 in DNA: TGTGCCACCAGCAGCCGCGCCACCAGGTGGCATGAGCAGTTCTTC.

The J gene is TRBJ2-3, the V gene TRBV24-1; 13 bases fit TRBD2. V lost 4 bases to trimming and J lost 3 bases; unmatched junction nucleotides: 6. In germline, CDR1 is KGHDR, CDR2 SFDVKD. CDR3 length equals 17 residues. The CDR3 sequence is CATSDPGLAGRTDTQYF. The CDR3 DNA reads as TGTGCCACCAGTGACCCGGGACTAGCGGGACGGACAGATACGCAGTATTTT.

V is TRBV29-1 and J is TRBJ2-7; 10 positions match TRBD2. V was clipped by 7 bases and J by 2 bases; unmatched bases: 5. The germline CDR1 and CDR2 sequences are SQVTM and ANQGSEA. The CDR3 contains 13 residues. This CDR3 is CSALAGVAYEQYF. The CDR3 coding sequence is TGCAGCGCCCTAGCGGGAGTGGCCTACGAGCAGTACTTC.

This chain joins TRBV7-8 and TRBJ1-6; TRBD1 might be the D (6 bases). Germline CDR1 SGHVS, CDR2 FQNEAQ. V was pared by 5 bases and J by 5 bases, with 16 bases between. The CDR3 runs to 16 residues. The CDR3 reads CASSHLIRGDNSPLHF. CDR3 nucleotides: TGTGCCAGCAGCCACTTAATAAGGGGGGATAATTCACCCCTCCACTTT.

This clonotype was counted a few times. Here the CDR3 reads CASSLAVSEQFF. Here the CDR3 DNA reads TGTGCCAGCAGTTTAGCGGTAAGCGAGCAGTTCTTC. This chain links TRBV12-3 or TRBV12-4 with TRBJ2-1; D call uncertain. The germline V and J ends were trimmed by 0 bases and 10 bases, with 7 bases remaining between them. The CDR3 is 12 amino acids.

In its sample, this clonotype was seen a few times. The chain couples TRBV20-1 to TRBJ2-3; D ambiguous. The V end was cut by 2 bases, the J end by 2 bases, with 14 bases between. Germline assignment: CDR1 DFQATT and CDR2 SNEGSKA (reference sequence). The CDR3 length is 15 residues. The CDR3 reads CSARPSNWATDTQYF. DNA for the CDR3: TGCAGTGCTAGACCCTCAAATTGGGCCACAGATACGCAGTATTTT.

This clonotype has a count of ten or more. The V gene is TRBV5-1, the J gene TRBJ1-6; no reliable D call. The germline V and J ends were trimmed by 0 bases and 7 bases, with 2 bases remaining between them. Per the germline V gene, CDR1 is SGHRS and CDR2 is YFSETQ. The CDR3 extends over 12 amino acids. CDR3 in amino acids: CASSLENSPLHF. The CDR3 nucleotides are TGCGCCAGCAGCTTGGAGAATTCACCCCTCCACTTT.

V gene TRBV29-1 combines with J gene TRBJ2-1; TRBD2 matches at 9 bases. From germline, CDR1 is SQVTM and CDR2 ANQGSEA. CDR3 size: 14 residues. Germline trimming cut 2 bases from V and 10 bases from J; bases unmatched to any gene: 9. The chain's CDR3 is CSVERGLAGSEQFF. The CDR3 bases are TGCAGCGTTGAAAGGGGTCTAGCGGGGAGCGAGCAGTTCTTC.

This clonotype has a handful of counts. The genes are TRBV20-1 and TRBJ2-7, with unresolved D. The CDR3 runs 11 residues. The ends were cut back, 8 bases at V and 3 bases at J, with 11 bases in the middle. Germline assignment: CDR1 DFQATT and CDR2 SNEGSKA (reference sequence). The CDR3 protein is CSIKSSYEQYF. Written as DNA, the CDR3 is TGCAGTATAAAGTCCAGCTACGAGCAGTACTTC.

The sample holds a few counts of this clonotype. This rearrangement joins TRBV7-9 to TRBJ2-7, with TRBD2 matching over 9 bases. The V segment lost 1 base and the J segment 1 base; nucleotides outside the gene matches: 5. Germline CDR1 reads SEHNR; CDR2 reads FQNEAQ (reference sequence). This CDR3 is 16 amino acids long. The CDR3 DNA reads as TGTGCCAGCAGCTTAGGGGGCACTAGCGGGTCCTACGAGCAGTACTTC. Translated, it gives CASSLGGTSGSYEQYF.

This clonotype was detected only a few times. The genes are TRBV2 and TRBJ2-7; 7 nucleotides agree with TRBD1. Looked up from germline, CDR1 is SNHLY and CDR2 is FYNNEI. CDR3 length: 10 amino acids. With 10 bases clipped from V and 6 bases from J, the junction kept 3 bases outside the gene matches. CDR3 nucleotide sequence: TGTGCCAACAGGGGCGCCGAGCAGTACTTC. It codes for CANRGAEQYF.

This clonotype was detected many times. The chain has TRBV30 and TRBJ2-2; weak D call: TRBD2 (5 bases). The germline V gene encodes CDR1 GTSNPN and CDR2 SVGIG (reference sequence). V was trimmed by 4 bases and J by 4 bases, leaving 25 bases between them. The length of the CDR3 is 18 residues. The CDR3 here is CAWNPGRGYSTPTGELFF. DNA for the CDR3: TGTGCCTGGAACCCGGGCCGGGGTTATTCCACCCCCACCGGGGAGCTGTTTTTT. Drawing the rest from reference TRBV30 and TRBJ2-2, the complete variable domain is SQTIHQWPATLVQPVGSPLSLECTVEGTSNPNLYWYRQAAGRGLQLLFYSVGIGQISSEVPQNLSASRPQDRQFILSSKKLLLSDSGFYLCAWNPGRGYSTPTGELFFGEGSRLTVL.

This clonotype turned up a few times. The chain employs TRBV7-2 and TRBJ2-7; D not resolved. The germline V and J ends were trimmed by 5 bases and 2 bases, with 13 bases remaining between them. This CDR3 comprises 14 residues. Germline V gene data show CDR1 as SGHTA and CDR2 as FQGNSA. The CDR3 spells CASSKNPFAYEQYF. The CDR3 region has the DNA TGTGCCAGCAGCAAAAACCCTTTCGCCTACGAGCAGTACTTC. Full variable domain (rest looked up from reference TRBV7-2 and TRBJ2-7): GAGVSQSPSNKVTEKGKDVELRCDPISGHTALYWYRQSLGQGLEFLIYFQGNSAPDKSGLPSDRFSAERTGGSVSTLTIQRTQQEDSAVYLCASSKNPFAYEQYFGPGTRLTVT.

The V call is TRBV7-2, the J call TRBJ1-2, with a tentative D call TRBD1 (6 bases). The V and J ends lost 5 bases and 2 bases respectively, with 12 bases between them. The CDR3 covers 14 residues. Germline V gives CDR1 SGHTA, CDR2 FQGNSA. Here the CDR3 DNA reads TGTGCCAGCAGCCCAGGGGCCAGCAACTATGGCTACACCTTC. This codes for CASSPGASNYGYTF.

This clonotype was recorded a few times. The V and J genes are TRBV18 and TRBJ2-3; 8 nucleotides align to TRBD2. Germline lookup yields CDR1 KGHSH and CDR2 LQKENI. There are 15 residues in the CDR3. V was clipped by 5 bases and J by 0 bases; unmatched bases: 4. CDR3 sequence reads: CASSGSGTSTDTQYF. In nucleotides, the CDR3 is TGTGCCAGCTCAGGTAGCGGGACGAGCACAGATACGCAGTATTTT.

This clonotype was counted between two and nine times. The CDR3 loop is CASSPLGGRSYEQYF. CDR3 in DNA: TGTGCCAGCAGCCCCCTGGGGGGACGCTCCTACGAGCAGTACTTC. The V gene is TRBV6-1, the J gene TRBJ2-7, with a tentative D call TRBD2 (6 bases). Germline CDR1 MNHNS, CDR2 SASEGT. This CDR3 spans 15 amino acids. Trimming left V 6 bases short and J 0 bases short, with 15 bases between.

This clonotype was seen more than once but under ten times. The J gene is TRBJ2-4, the V gene TRBV7-2; 14 bases are shared with TRBD2. The CDR3 runs to 15 residues. The trim removed 5 bases at V and 9 bases at J, leaving 6 bases unmatched. Germline V gene lookup returns CDR1 SGHTA and CDR2 FQGNSA. CDR3 sequence reads: CASSETSGRAAIQYF. CDR3 bases: TGTGCCAGCAGCGAGACTAGCGGGAGGGCCGCCATTCAGTACTTC.

The chain uses TRBV29-1 and TRBJ2-1; perhaps TRBD2 as D (6 bases). Germline lookup yields CDR1 SQVTM and CDR2 ANQGSEA. The length of the CDR3 is 12 residues. Trimming shortened V by 8 bases and J by 6 bases, and 14 bases separated the two germline ends. CDR3 protein: CSSRLDSNEQFF. The CDR3, as DNA: TGCAGCTCAAGACTAGATTCCAATGAGCAGTTCTTC.

This rearrangement joins TRBV6-5 to TRBJ1-2; 12 bases fit TRBD1. The germline V gene has CDR1 MNHEY and CDR2 SVGAGI. CDR3 length equals 17 residues. The V segment lost 1 base and the J segment 8 bases; nucleotides outside the gene matches: 11. Here the CDR3 reads CASSYFIPGQGADGYTF. CDR3 nucleotide sequence: TGTGCCAGCAGTTACTTTATACCGGGACAGGGGGCAGACGGCTACACCTTC.

This clonotype showed up just a few times. The chain has TRBV5-4 and TRBJ2-3, with D unresolved. Germline V CDR1 and CDR2: SGHNT, YYREEE (reference sequence). The CDR3 has 15 residues. Between the trimmed V and J ends, which lost 3 bases and 6 bases, there was a span of 17 bases. CDR3 in amino acids: CASSSLEAPPDTQYF. As DNA, the CDR3 is TGTGCCAGCAGCTCCCTCGAGGCCCCTCCGGATACGCAGTATTTT.

The table lists this clonotype with a few counts. The chain is built from TRBV3-1 and TRBJ2-1; D gene unclear. Germline V gene lookup returns CDR1 LGHDT and CDR2 YNNKEL (reference sequence). The CDR3 covers 14 residues. V was trimmed by 4 bases and J by 3 bases, leaving 10 bases between them. CDR3 amino acids: CASSPRDHYNEQFF. The CDR3, as DNA: TGTGCCAGCAGCCCCCGCGACCACTACAATGAGCAGTTCTTC.

This clonotype showed up just a few times. The rearrangement joins TRBV20-1 to TRBJ1-5, with D hard to call. This CDR3 is built from 14 residues. Trimming stripped 1 base from V and 0 bases from J, with 7 bases between. The germline V gene has CDR1 DFQATT and CDR2 SNEGSKA (reference sequence). The CDR3 sequence: CSARASRSNQPQHF. In DNA form, the CDR3 reads TGCAGTGCTAGAGCTTCCCGTAGCAATCAGCCCCAGCATTTT.

This chain connects TRBV5-1 to TRBJ2-2; D is undetermined. CDR1 is SGHRS, CDR2 YFSETQ, per germline. The CDR3 is 16 residues long. V lost 1 base, J lost 1 base, and 11 bases lay in between. The CDR3 spells CASSLNEPRNTGELFF. The DNA for the CDR3 is TGCGCCAGCAGCTTGAACGAGCCCCGGAACACCGGGGAGCTGTTTTTT.

The rearrangement uses TRBV5-4 and TRBJ1-2, with TRBD1 matching over 8 bases. J was trimmed by 6 bases and V by 0 bases; bases with no gene match: 10. The CDR3 has 16 amino acids. The germline CDR1 and CDR2 sequences are SGHNT and YYREEE (reference sequence). CDR3 in DNA: TGTGCCAGCAGCTTGGATCCGGCAGGGGGCTTAGATGGCTACACCTTC. It specifies CASSLDPAGGLDGYTF. Supplemented by reference TRBV5-4 and TRBJ1-2, the full variable domain reads ETGVTQSPTHLIKTRGQQVTLRCSSQSGHNTVSWYQQALGQGPQFIFQYYREEENGRGNFPPRFSGLQFPNYSSELNVNALELDDSALYLCASSLDPAGGLDGYTFGSGTRLTVV.

This chain links TRBV29-1 with TRBJ2-1; TRBD2 agrees at 8 bases. V dropped 7 bases and J dropped 4; count of bases not matched to a gene: 9. Germline CDR1 and CDR2: SQVTM and ANQGSEA. The CDR3 spans 14 residues. In DNA, the CDR3 is TGCAGCGGCGAGCGGGAGTCGTTTTACAATGAGCAGTTCTTC. It translates to CSGERESFYNEQFF.

The sample holds a few counts of this clonotype. The chain couples TRBV5-1 to TRBJ2-3; D gene unclear. V gave up 4 bases and J gave up 2 bases, with 8 bases separating them. This CDR3 has 13 residues. Germline V gene sequence: CDR1 SGHRS, CDR2 YFSETQ. CDR3 loop: CASSRTDTDTQYF. The CDR3 nucleotides are TGCGCCAGCAGCAGGACGGACACAGATACGCAGTATTTT. The variable domain in full, completed from reference TRBV5-1 and TRBJ2-3, reads KAGVTQTPRYLIKTRGQQVTLSCSPISGHRSVSWYQQTPGQGLQFLFEYFSETQRNKGNFPGRFSGRQFSNSRSEMNVSTLELGDSALYLCASSRTDTDTQYFGPGTRLTVL.

The chain uses TRBV7-2 and TRBJ2-5, with TRBD1 matching over 11 bases. CDR3 length: 15 residues. V shed 4 bases, J shed 4 bases, and the junction held 5 bases outside the gene matches. Germline CDR1 reads SGHTA; CDR2 reads FQGNSA. This chain's CDR3 is CASSSGQGVRETQYF. The DNA of the CDR3 is TGTGCCAGCAGCTCGGGACAGGGGGTTAGAGAGACCCAGTACTTC.

This clonotype was found a few times. V and J are TRBV7-8 and TRBJ1-5; D call uncertain. CDR1 and CDR2 from the germline V gene are SGHVS and FQNEAQ. Trimming stripped 0 bases from V and 8 bases from J, with 20 bases between. The length of the CDR3 is 17 residues. The CDR3 loop reads CASSLAFIVSGQEPQHF. CDR3 bases: TGTGCCAGCAGCTTAGCGTTCATAGTGTCCGGGCAGGAGCCCCAGCATTTT.